The 24 T cell receptor beta chains below come from one sample, sequenced in a study of shared clonotypes between healthy human individuals. Sequenced by immunoSEQ multiplex PCR; TCRdb stores in-frame clones only, minus some. The sample lists roughly 1,500,000 clones, 95% to 99% occurring once. The sample comprised naive CD4+ T cells sorted from blood. The subset is: CD45RA+ positively selected. The receptors here all came from a man aged 25 to 45 in good health.

V usage is TRBV5-1 and J usage is TRBJ2-3; TRBD1 agrees at 7 bases. CDR3 length equals 14 residues. In germline, CDR1 is SGHRS, CDR2 YFSETQ. Germline trimming cut 3 bases from V and 4 bases from J; bases unmatched to any gene: 5. The DNA for the CDR3 is TGCGCCAGCAGCTCGGGACAGCGACCAGATACGCAGTATTTT. Translated, it gives CASSSGQRPDTQYF.

In its sample, this clone was seen once. V gene TRBV27 combines with J gene TRBJ2-5; D perhaps matches TRBD1 (5 bases). CDR1 and CDR2 (germline): MNHEY, SMNVEV (reference sequence). The V end lost 1 base, the J end lost 5 bases, and 26 bases lay between the germline ends. The CDR3 consists of 19 residues. CDR3 region: CASSLFSPGIFSFRETQYF. DNA for the CDR3: TGTGCCAGCAGTTTATTTTCCCCAGGGATTTTTTCGTTTCGGGAGACCCAGTACTTC.

The J gene is TRBJ1-2, the V gene TRBV5-1, with TRBD1 as a possible D gene (5 bases). The V and J ends lost 4 bases and 7 bases respectively, with 17 bases between them. This CDR3 has 14 residues. In germline, CDR1 is SGHRS, CDR2 YFSETQ. CDR3 DNA: TGCGCCAGCAGCCAAGGGGTGGAGAGAGGTGGCTACACCTTC. Translated: CASSQGVERGGYTF.

V gene TRBV27 combines with J gene TRBJ2-1, with 11 bases lining up with TRBD2. The CDR3 extends over 19 amino acids. The junction had 15 bases not matched to a gene; V was cut back by 5 bases and J by 3 bases. CDR1 MNHEY and CDR2 SMNVEV come from the germline V gene (reference sequence). The CDR3 sequence is CASSGPGQLLAGGYNEQFF. CDR3 sequence (DNA): TGTGCCAGCAGTGGACCGGGACAGCTTCTAGCGGGAGGCTACAATGAGCAGTTCTTC.

This rearrangement joins TRBV18 to TRBJ2-5; tentatively, D is TRBD1 (6 bases). Trimming stripped 3 bases from V and 3 bases from J, with 11 bases between. Per germline, CDR1 KGHSH and CDR2 LQKENI. The CDR3 covers 14 residues. The CDR3 loop is CASSPGTPKETQYF. For the CDR3, the DNA is TGTGCCAGCTCACCCGGGACACCGAAAGAGACCCAGTACTTC.

In its sample, this clone was seen a few times. The chain carries TRBV7-9 and TRBJ2-1, with TRBD2 matching 11 bases. The V gene end was trimmed by 8 bases and the J gene end by 9 bases; junction bases not matched to a gene: 12. Germline assignment: CDR1 SEHNR and CDR2 FQNEAQ (reference sequence). The CDR3 is 15 residues long. CDR3 coding DNA: TGTGCCAGCCGAATGGTAGCGGGAGGGCCGGGTGAGCAGTTCTTC. Translation gives CASRMVAGGPGEQFF.

The rearrangement uses TRBV12-2 and TRBJ2-2; the table's D call TRBD2 went unverified against the DNA. TRBV12-2 is annotated as a pseudogene. The CDR3 consists of 16 residues. The CDR3 DNA is TGTGCAAGTCGCTCACGACTAGCGGTAAGCACCGGGGAGCTGTTTTTT. This encodes CASRSRLAVSTGELFF.

The rearrangement uses TRBV7-9 and TRBJ1-4, with D tentatively TRBD1 (5 bases). The germline V gene encodes CDR1 SEHNR and CDR2 FQNEAQ (reference sequence). The CDR3 has 15 amino acids. Trimming removed 3 bases at V and 5 bases at J, with 13 bases between. CDR3 nucleotide sequence: TGTGCCAGCAGCTTCTCAGGGTCAGAAAATGAAAAACTGTTTTTT. Translation: CASSFSGSENEKLFF.

The chain joins TRBV7-2 to TRBJ2-7; D call uncertain. Trimming cost V 0 bases and J 0 bases, with 6 bases left between them. CDR1 SGHTA and CDR2 FQGNSA come from the germline V gene. The CDR3 has 14 amino acids. The DNA of the CDR3 is TGTGCCAGCAGCTTAGCTATCGGCTCCTACGAGCAGTACTTC. Protein product: CASSLAIGSYEQYF. Full variable domain (outside the CDR3, taken from reference TRBV7-2 and TRBJ2-7): GAGVSQSPSNKVTEKGKDVELRCDPISGHTALYWYRQSLGQGLEFLIYFQGNSAPDKSGLPSDRFSAERTGGSVSTLTIQRTQQEDSAVYLCASSLAIGSYEQYFGPGTRLTVT.

The V gene is TRBV7-8, the J gene TRBJ1-1; the D gene is possibly TRBD1 (5 bases). The CDR3 is 16 residues long. Germline V gene lookup returns CDR1 SGHVS and CDR2 FQNEAQ. Trimming stripped 3 bases from V and 1 base from J, with 15 bases between. CDR3 region: CASSLITGTGNTEAFF. The DNA of the CDR3 is TGTGCCAGCAGCTTGATAACCGGGACGGGGAACACTGAAGCTTTCTTT.

The chain couples TRBV7-9 to TRBJ2-3; the D gene is possibly TRBD2 (6 bases). CDR3 length: 14 residues. Germline V gene lookup returns CDR1 SEHNR and CDR2 FQNEAQ (reference sequence). V was trimmed by 1 base and J by 4 bases, leaving 9 bases between them. CDR3 amino acids: CASSLGRGADTQYF. The CDR3 nucleotides read TGTGCCAGCAGCTTAGGGAGGGGAGCAGATACGCAGTATTTT.

V and J are TRBV28 and TRBJ2-7; 10 nucleotides match TRBD1. The CDR3 contains 14 residues. V lost 6 bases to trimming and J lost 6 bases; unmatched junction nucleotides: 8. Germline assignment: CDR1 MDHEN and CDR2 SYDVKM. The CDR3 protein is CASRAGTGVGEQYF. Here the CDR3 DNA reads TGTGCCAGCAGAGCCGGGACAGGGGTAGGCGAGCAGTACTTC.

The chain has TRBV28 and TRBJ2-2, with 11 positions matching TRBD2. Looked up from germline, CDR1 is MDHEN and CDR2 is SYDVKM. This CDR3 is built from 15 residues. Germline trimming cut 2 bases from V and 16 bases from J; bases unmatched to any gene: 12. CDR3 protein: CASSLLAGGPDVPFF. DNA of the CDR3: TGTGCCAGCAGTTTACTAGCGGGAGGACCGGACGTGCCGTTTTTT.

The chain couples TRBV5-1 to TRBJ2-2; 7 bases map to TRBD1. Germline CDR1 reads SGHRS; CDR2 reads YFSETQ. The CDR3 is made up of 15 amino acids. J gave up 5 bases and V 4 bases, and 8 bases lay outside the gene matches. The CDR3 DNA reads TGCGCCAGCAGCCACCCGGGACAGACGACCGGGGAGCTGTTTTTT. This encodes CASSHPGQTTGELFF.

The chain carries TRBV5-6 and TRBJ1-4; 8 nucleotides match TRBD1. The length of the CDR3 is 16 residues. V dropped 4 bases and J dropped 7; count of bases not matched to a gene: 12. Looked up from germline, CDR1 is SGHDT and CDR2 is YYEEEE. For the CDR3, the DNA is TGTGCCAGCAGCCAGAAATCCAGGGGGCCGGGTGAAAAACTGTTTTTT. Translation gives CASSQKSRGPGEKLFF. The full variable domain, completed using reference TRBV5-6 and TRBJ1-4, is DAGVTQSPTHLIKTRGQQVTLRCSPKSGHDTVSWYQQALGQGPQFIFQYYEEEERQRGNFPDRFSGHQFPNYSSELNVNALLLGDSALYLCASSQKSRGPGEKLFFGSGTQLSVL.

The chain links TRBV15 to TRBJ2-7, with D maybe TRBD2 (5 bases). Germline CDR1 LNHNV, CDR2 YYDKDF (reference sequence). This CDR3 region has 14 residues. The V gene lost 0 bases and the J gene lost 5 bases, with 11 bases spanning the gap. The CDR3 protein is CATSRDTSGHEQYF. As DNA, the CDR3 is TGTGCCACCAGCAGAGATACTAGTGGGCACGAGCAGTACTTC.

This chain connects TRBV7-3 to TRBJ1-5; D is uncertain. The germline V gene encodes CDR1 SGHTA and CDR2 FQGTGA. Trimming left V 1 base short and J 5 bases short, with 6 bases between. The CDR3 contains 13 residues. As DNA, the CDR3 is TGTGCCAGCAGCTTAAGTTGGGATCAGCCCCAGCATTTT. It translates to CASSLSWDQPQHF.

This clone was observed a single time. This chain links TRBV19 with TRBJ1-1, with 11 bases that match TRBD1. Unmatched junction bases numbered 11, after V lost 5 bases and J lost 3 bases. The germline gives CDR1 LNHDA, CDR2 SQIVND (reference sequence). The CDR3 is made up of 17 amino acids. The CDR3 DNA is TGTGCCAGTAGTCCACGGACAGGGGGCATTGTCGACACTGAAGCTTTCTTT. As protein: CASSPRTGGIVDTEAFF. The complete variable domain, with remaining parts taken from reference TRBV19 and TRBJ1-1, reads DGGITQSPKYLFRKEGQNVTLSCEQNLNHDAMYWYRQDPGQGLRLIYYSQIVNDFQKGDIAEGYSVSREKKESFPLTVTSAQKNPTAFYLCASSPRTGGIVDTEAFFGQGTRLTVV.

The chain has TRBV29-1 and TRBJ2-3; the D gene is possibly TRBD2 (5 bases). Trimming cost V 7 bases and J 5 bases, with 16 bases left between them. Germline CDR1 is SQVTM and CDR2 is ANQGSEA. This CDR3 spans 13 amino acids. CDR3 sequence (DNA): TGCAGCGCACGACTACGTGTGATAGATACGCAGTATTTT. It specifies CSARLRVIDTQYF.

This chain links TRBV28 with TRBJ1-2, with D tentatively TRBD1 (6 bases). V was clipped by 3 bases and J by 11 bases, with 22 bases between them. Germline-derived CDR1 and CDR2 are MDHEN and SYDVKM. The CDR3 totals 15 residues. As DNA, the CDR3 is TGTGCCAGCAGTTTTGTGACCGGGAGGGGGGAGATATACACCTTC. Protein sequence: CASSFVTGRGEIYTF.

The chain recombines TRBV7-9 with TRBJ2-1; D is tentatively TRBD1 or TRBD2 (5 bases each). Per germline, CDR1 SEHNR and CDR2 FQNEAQ (reference sequence). CDR3 length: 14 residues. The ends were cut back, 6 bases at V and 9 bases at J, with 18 bases in the middle. The CDR3 nucleotides read TGTGCCAGCAGTCGGGGCGGAGTTCTTAGTGAGCAGTTCTTC. Residues: CASSRGGVLSEQFF. Full variable domain (missing parts from reference TRBV7-9 and TRBJ2-1): DTGVSQNPRHKITKRGQNVTFRCDPISEHNRLYWYRQTLGQGPEFLTYFQNEAQLEKSRLLSDRFSAERPKGSFSTLEIQRTEQGDSAMYLCASSRGGVLSEQFFGPGTRLTVL.

This chain joins TRBV5-6 and TRBJ2-1, with a weak D call TRBD2 (6 bases). Germline V gene data show CDR1 as SGHDT and CDR2 as YYEEEE. The ends were cut back, 4 bases at V and 4 bases at J, with 9 bases in the middle. The CDR3 length is 13 residues. CDR3 in DNA: TGTGCCAGCAGCCACGGGGGTTACAATGAGCAGTTCTTC. Translating it yields CASSHGGYNEQFF.

This chain connects TRBV6-6 to TRBJ1-2, with D perhaps TRBD1 (6 bases). This CDR3 is 11 amino acids long. With 8 bases removed from V and 5 bases from J, the gap between germline ends came to 9 bases. Germline CDR1 and CDR2: MNHNY and SVGAGI (reference sequence). CDR3 loop: CASQGRYGYTF. The CDR3 region has the DNA TGTGCCAGCCAGGGGCGTTATGGCTACACCTTC.

CDR3 DNA sequence: TGTGCCAGCAGTTACTCTTGGGACAGGGGGTACAATGAGCAGTTCTTC. Residues: CASSYSWDRGYNEQFF. The V call is TRBV6-5, the J call TRBJ2-1; 11 bases map to TRBD1. CDR3 length: 16 residues. V was clipped by 0 bases and J by 4 bases; unmatched bases: 2. Germline CDR1 is MNHEY and CDR2 is SVGAGI.